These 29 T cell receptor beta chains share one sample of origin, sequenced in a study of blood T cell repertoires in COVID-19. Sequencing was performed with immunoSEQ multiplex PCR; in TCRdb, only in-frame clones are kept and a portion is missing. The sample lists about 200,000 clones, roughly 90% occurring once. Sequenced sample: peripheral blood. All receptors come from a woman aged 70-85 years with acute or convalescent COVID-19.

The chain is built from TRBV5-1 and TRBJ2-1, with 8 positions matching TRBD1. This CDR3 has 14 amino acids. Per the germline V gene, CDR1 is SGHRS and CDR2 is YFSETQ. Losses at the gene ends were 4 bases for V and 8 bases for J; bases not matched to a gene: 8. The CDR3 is CASSDPGGGDEQFF. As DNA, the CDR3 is TGCGCCAGCAGCGACCCAGGGGGCGGGGATGAGCAGTTCTTC.

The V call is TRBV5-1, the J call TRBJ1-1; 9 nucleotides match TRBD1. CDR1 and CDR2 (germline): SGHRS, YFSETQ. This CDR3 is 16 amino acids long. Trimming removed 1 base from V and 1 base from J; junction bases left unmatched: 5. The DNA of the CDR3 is TGCGCCAGCAGCTTGATGGACAGGGGAACGAACACTGAAGCTTTCTTT. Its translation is CASSLMDRGTNTEAFF.

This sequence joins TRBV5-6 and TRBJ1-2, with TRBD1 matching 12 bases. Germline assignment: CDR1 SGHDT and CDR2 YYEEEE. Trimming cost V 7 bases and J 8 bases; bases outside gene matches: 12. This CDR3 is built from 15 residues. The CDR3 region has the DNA TGTGCCAGCCTGGGACAGGGGGCGTCGGAAGGGGGCTACACCTTC. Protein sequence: CASLGQGASEGGYTF.

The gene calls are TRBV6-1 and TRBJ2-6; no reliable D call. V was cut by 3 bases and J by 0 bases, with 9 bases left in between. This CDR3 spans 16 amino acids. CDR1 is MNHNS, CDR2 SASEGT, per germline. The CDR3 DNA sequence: TGTGCCAGCAGTGAGAGGCGCCGCTCTGGGGCCAACGTCCTGACTTTC. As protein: CASSERRRSGANVLTF.

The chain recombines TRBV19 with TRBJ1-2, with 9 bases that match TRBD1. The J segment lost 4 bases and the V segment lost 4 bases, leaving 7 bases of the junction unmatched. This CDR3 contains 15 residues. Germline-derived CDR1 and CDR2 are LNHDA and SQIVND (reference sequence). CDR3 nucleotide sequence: TGTGCCAGTAGTAGCGACGGACAGGGGATCTATGGCTACACCTTC. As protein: CASSSDGQGIYGYTF.

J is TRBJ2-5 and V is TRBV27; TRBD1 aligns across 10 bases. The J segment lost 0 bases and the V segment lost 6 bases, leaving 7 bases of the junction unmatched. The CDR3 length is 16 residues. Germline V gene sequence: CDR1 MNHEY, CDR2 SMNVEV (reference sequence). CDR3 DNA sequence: TGTGCCAGCAGGCAACGACAGGGGGCCGACCAAGAGACCCAGTACTTC. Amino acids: CASRQRQGADQETQYF.

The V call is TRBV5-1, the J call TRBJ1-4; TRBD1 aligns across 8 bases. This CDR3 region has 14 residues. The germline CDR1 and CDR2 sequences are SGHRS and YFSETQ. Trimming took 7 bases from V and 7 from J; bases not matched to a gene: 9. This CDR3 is CASQGQGAREKLFF. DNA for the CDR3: TGCGCCAGCCAGGGGCAGGGGGCGCGTGAAAAACTGTTTTTT.

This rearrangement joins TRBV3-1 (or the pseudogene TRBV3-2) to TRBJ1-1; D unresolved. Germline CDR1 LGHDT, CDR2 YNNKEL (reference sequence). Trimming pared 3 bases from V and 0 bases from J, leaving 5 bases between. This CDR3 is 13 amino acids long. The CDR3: CASSHSVNTEAFF. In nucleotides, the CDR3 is TGTGCCAGCAGCCATTCAGTGAACACTGAAGCTTTCTTT.

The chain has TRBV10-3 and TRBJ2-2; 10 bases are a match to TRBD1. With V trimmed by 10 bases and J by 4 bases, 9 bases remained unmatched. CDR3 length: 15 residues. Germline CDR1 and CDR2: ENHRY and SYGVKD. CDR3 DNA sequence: TGTGCCACACAGGGACAGGGGATAGGCACCGGGGAGCTGTTTTTT. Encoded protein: CATQGQGIGTGELFF.

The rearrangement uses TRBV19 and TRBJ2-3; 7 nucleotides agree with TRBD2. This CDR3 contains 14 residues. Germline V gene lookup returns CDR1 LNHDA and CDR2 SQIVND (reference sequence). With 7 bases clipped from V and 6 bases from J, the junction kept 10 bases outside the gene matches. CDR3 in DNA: TGTGCCAGTACTCTCGCGGGAGCGACCGATACGCAGTATTTT. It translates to CASTLAGATDTQYF.

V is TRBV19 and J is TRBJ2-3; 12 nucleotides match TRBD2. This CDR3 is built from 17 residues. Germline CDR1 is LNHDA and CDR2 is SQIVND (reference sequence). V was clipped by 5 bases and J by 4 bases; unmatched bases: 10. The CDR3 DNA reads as TGTGCCAGTAGTCCTCGAACTAGCGGGAGGAAAGCAGATACGCAGTATTTT. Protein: CASSPRTSGRKADTQYF.

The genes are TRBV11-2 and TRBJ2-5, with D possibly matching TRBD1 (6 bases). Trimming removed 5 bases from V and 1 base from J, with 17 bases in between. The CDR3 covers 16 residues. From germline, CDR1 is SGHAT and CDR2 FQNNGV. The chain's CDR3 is CASSRANSDSQETQYF. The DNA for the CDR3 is TGTGCCAGCAGCCGAGCCAACTCGGACAGCCAAGAGACCCAGTACTTC.

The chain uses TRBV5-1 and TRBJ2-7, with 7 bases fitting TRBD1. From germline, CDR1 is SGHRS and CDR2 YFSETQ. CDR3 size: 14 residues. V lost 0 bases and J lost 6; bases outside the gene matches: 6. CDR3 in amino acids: CASSLAPTGSEQYF. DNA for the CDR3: TGCGCCAGCAGCTTGGCCCCGACAGGGTCCGAGCAGTACTTC.

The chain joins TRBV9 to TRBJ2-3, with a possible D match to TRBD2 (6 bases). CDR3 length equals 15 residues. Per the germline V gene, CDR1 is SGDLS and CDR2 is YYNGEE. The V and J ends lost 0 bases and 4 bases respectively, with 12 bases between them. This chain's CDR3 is CASSVEPRRADTQYF. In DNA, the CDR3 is TGTGCCAGCAGCGTAGAGCCCAGGAGGGCAGATACGCAGTATTTT.

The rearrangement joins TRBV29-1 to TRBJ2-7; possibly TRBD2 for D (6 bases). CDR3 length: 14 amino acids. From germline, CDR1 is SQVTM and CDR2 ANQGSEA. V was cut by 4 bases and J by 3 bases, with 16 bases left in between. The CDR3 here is CSVVTGTPIYEQYF. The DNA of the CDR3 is TGCAGCGTTGTAACCGGGACTCCCATCTACGAGCAGTACTTC.

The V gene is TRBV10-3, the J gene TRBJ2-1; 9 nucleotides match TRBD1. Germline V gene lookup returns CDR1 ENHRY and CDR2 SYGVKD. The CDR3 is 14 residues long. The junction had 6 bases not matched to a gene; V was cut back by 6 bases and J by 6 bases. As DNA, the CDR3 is TGTGCCATCAGACCCGGGACAGGGATCAATGAGCAGTTCTTC. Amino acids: CAIRPGTGINEQFF.

The CDR3 bases are TGTGCCATCACGGGAAATCCCCAAGAGACCCAGTACTTC. Its translation is CAITGNPQETQYF. This rearrangement joins TRBV10-3 to TRBJ2-5, with D possibly matching TRBD2 (5 bases). The CDR3 runs 13 residues. V lost 7 bases to trimming and J lost 1 base, with 10 bases between them. Germline V gene data show CDR1 as ENHRY and CDR2 as SYGVKD.

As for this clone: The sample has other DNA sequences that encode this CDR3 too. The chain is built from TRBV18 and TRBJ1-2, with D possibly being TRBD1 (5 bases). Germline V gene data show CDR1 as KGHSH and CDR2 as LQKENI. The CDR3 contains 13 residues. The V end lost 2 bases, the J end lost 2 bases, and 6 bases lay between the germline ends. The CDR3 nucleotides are TGTGCCAGCTCACCAACAGGAAACTATGGCTACACCTTC. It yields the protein CASSPTGNYGYTF. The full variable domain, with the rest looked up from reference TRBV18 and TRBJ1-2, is NAGVMQNPRHLVRRRGQEARLRCSPMKGHSHVYWYRQLPEEGLKFMVYLQKENIIDESGMPKERFSAEFPKEGPSILRIQQVVRGDSAAYFCASSPTGNYGYTFGSGTRLTVV.

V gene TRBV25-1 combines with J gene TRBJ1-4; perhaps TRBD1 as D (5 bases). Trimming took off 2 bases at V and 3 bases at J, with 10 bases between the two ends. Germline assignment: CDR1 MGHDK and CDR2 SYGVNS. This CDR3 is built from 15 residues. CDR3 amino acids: CASSERARANEKLFF. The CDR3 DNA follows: TGTGCCAGCAGTGAACGGGCCAGGGCTAATGAAAAACTGTTTTTT.

The CDR3, as DNA: TGTGCCAGCAGACCCGAACAGGGTAGCAATCAGCCCCAGCATTTT. Protein: CASRPEQGSNQPQHF. The chain is built from TRBV2 and TRBJ1-5, with D maybe TRBD1 (6 bases). The CDR3 is 15 residues long. In germline, CDR1 is SNHLY, CDR2 FYNNEI. The V end was cut by 6 bases, the J end by 0 bases, with 12 bases between.

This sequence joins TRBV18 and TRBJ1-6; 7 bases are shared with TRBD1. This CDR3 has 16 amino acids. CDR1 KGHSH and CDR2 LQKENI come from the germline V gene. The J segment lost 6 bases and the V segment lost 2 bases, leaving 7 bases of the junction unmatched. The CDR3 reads CASSPDSGTANSPLHF. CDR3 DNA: TGTGCCAGCTCACCAGATTCCGGGACAGCTAATTCACCCCTCCACTTT.

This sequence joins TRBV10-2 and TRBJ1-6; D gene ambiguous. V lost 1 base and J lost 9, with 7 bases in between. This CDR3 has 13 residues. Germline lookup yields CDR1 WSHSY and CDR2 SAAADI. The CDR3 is CASSEWRVSPLHF. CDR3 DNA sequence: TGCGCCAGCAGTGAGTGGCGGGTTTCACCCCTCCACTTT.

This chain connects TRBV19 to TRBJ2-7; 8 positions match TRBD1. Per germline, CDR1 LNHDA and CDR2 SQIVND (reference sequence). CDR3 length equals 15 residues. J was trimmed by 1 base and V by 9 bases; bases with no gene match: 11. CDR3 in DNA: TGTGCCAGCTCTCACCCCGGGACAGGTTCCTACGAGCAGTACTTC. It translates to CASSHPGTGSYEQYF.

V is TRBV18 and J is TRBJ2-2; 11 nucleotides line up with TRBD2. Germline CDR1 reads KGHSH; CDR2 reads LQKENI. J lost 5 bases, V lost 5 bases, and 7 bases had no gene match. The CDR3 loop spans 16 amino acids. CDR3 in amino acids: CASSFLAGGETGELFF. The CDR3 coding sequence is TGTGCCAGCTCATTCCTAGCGGGAGGCGAAACCGGGGAGCTGTTTTTT.

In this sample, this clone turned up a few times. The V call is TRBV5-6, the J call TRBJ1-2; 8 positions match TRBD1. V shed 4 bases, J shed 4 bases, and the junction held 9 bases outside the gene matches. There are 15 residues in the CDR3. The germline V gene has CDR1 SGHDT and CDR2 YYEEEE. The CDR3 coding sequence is TGTGCCAGCAGCCGTGGACAGGGAGGATTCTATGGCTACACCTTC. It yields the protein CASSRGQGGFYGYTF.

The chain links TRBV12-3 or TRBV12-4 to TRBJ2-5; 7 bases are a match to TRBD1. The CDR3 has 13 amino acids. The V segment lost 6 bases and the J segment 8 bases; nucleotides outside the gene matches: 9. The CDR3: CASSQDRASTQYF. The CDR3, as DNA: TGTGCCAGCAGCCAAGACAGGGCTTCTACCCAGTACTTC.

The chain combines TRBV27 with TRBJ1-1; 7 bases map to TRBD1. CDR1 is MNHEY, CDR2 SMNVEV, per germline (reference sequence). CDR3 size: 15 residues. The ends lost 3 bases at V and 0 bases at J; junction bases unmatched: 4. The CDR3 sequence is CASSFVGGLNTEAFF. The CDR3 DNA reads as TGTGCCAGCAGTTTTGTAGGGGGCCTGAACACTGAAGCTTTCTTT.

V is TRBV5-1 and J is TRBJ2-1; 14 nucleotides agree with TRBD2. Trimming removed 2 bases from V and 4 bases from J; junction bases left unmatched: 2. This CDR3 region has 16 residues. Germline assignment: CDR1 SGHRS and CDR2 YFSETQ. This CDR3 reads CASSFGTSGGYNEQFF. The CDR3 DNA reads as TGCGCCAGCAGCTTCGGGACTAGCGGGGGATACAATGAGCAGTTCTTC.

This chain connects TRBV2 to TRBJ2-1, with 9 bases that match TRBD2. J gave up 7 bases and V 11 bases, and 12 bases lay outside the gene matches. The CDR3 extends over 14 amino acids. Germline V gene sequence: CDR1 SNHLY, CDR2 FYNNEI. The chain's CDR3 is CAFRGGLAYNEQFF. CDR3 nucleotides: TGTGCCTTCAGGGGGGGACTAGCTTATAATGAGCAGTTCTTC. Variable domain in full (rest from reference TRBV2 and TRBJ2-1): EPEVTQTPSHQVTQMGQEVILRCVPISNHLYFYWYRQILGQKVEFLVSFYNNEISEKSEIFDDQFSVERPDGSNFTLKIRSTKLEDSAMYFCAFRGGLAYNEQFFGPGTRLTVL.